Sequencing of this T cell receptor (beta chain) was carried out in a study of T cells in Graves' hyperthyroidism and ophthalmopathy. V dropped 0 bases and J dropped 7 bases, with 9 bases sitting between them. The CDR3 runs 14 residues. The germline V gene encodes CDR1 LGHNA and CDR2 YSLEER. Amplification of TCR beta CDR3 regions used RNA as the template. The TCR CDR3 was amplified in a first-round RT-PCR using the HTBI primer set. TCRdb re-called the multiplex PCR reads with MiXCR, one entry per CDR3 protein. Of nearly 250,000 distinct CDR3 sequences in the sample, over 15% are singletons; the top ten hold around 30%. This clonotype was seen a few times. Antigen unknown. Whole-study results and caveats: In the blood, most expanded thyroid clonotypes above 0.001 appeared as well.

Subjects with ophthalmopathy showed a Clinical Activity Score no lower than 3, a NOSPECS grade no lower than 4, and a duration shorter than 3 months. This clonotype was sampled from a woman aged 18 to 35 with Graves' ophthalmopathy. The rearrangement joins TRBV4-3 to TRBJ2-2; a possible D gene is TRBD2 (5 bases). Material: blood. CDR3 residues: CASSQEGGYGELFF. CDR3 in DNA: TGCGCCAGCAGCCAAGAAGGCGGGTACGGGGAGCTGTTTTTT.